What follows are 27 T cell receptor beta chains derived from one specimen sequenced in a study of cytomegalovirus exposure and HLA in healthy donors. Vbeta (60) and Jbeta (13) primers were used in the PCR. Clones were sequenced by immunoSEQ multiplex PCR, and TCRdb holds only the in-frame ones, with some missing. The sample lists about 110,000 clones, 65% to 80% occurring once. The specimen sequenced was PBMCs. The source of these receptors is a woman between 45 and 60 years old in good health and CMV-seropositive.

The chain couples TRBV7-9 to TRBJ1-1; 8 bases line up with TRBD1. Losses at the gene ends were 4 bases for V and 0 bases for J; bases not matched to a gene: 1. CDR3 size: 14 residues. The germline V gene encodes CDR1 SEHNR and CDR2 FQNEAQ (reference sequence). The CDR3 is CASSWTGLNTEAFF. The CDR3 coding sequence is TGTGCCAGCAGCTGGACAGGGCTGAACACTGAAGCTTTCTTT. The full variable domain, completed using reference TRBV7-9 and TRBJ1-1, is DTGVSQNPRHKITKRGQNVTFRCDPISEHNRLYWYRQTLGQGPEFLTYFQNEAQLEKSRLLSDRFSAERPKGSFSTLEIQRTEQGDSAMYLCASSWTGLNTEAFFGQGTRLTVV.

The table lists this clone with a few counts. The chain couples TRBV18 to TRBJ1-1; TRBD1 agrees at 9 bases. CDR1 and CDR2 (germline): KGHSH, LQKENI. The CDR3 has 15 residues. Trimming removed 2 bases from V and 5 bases from J; junction bases left unmatched: 6. The CDR3 here is CASSPSRQGGTEAFF. CDR3 DNA: TGTGCCAGCTCACCATCTCGACAGGGGGGAACTGAAGCTTTCTTT.

This clone appeared a few times. The rearrangement joins TRBV4-2 to TRBJ2-7; 8 nucleotides align to TRBD2. The J segment lost 2 bases and the V segment lost 1 base, leaving 4 bases of the junction unmatched. The germline gives CDR1 LGHNA, CDR2 YNFKEQ. The length of the CDR3 is 15 residues. CDR3 DNA sequence: TGTGCCAGCAGCCAAGGGTACGGGGGGGCCTACGAGCAGTACTTC. It translates to CASSQGYGGAYEQYF.

V and J are TRBV7-2 and TRBJ2-1; TRBD2 agrees at 8 bases. Germline V lookup: CDR1 SGHTA, CDR2 FQGNSA. The CDR3 contains 15 residues. V shed 3 bases, J shed 6 bases, and the junction held 7 bases outside the gene matches. The CDR3 region is CASSFSGGDFNEQFF. Here the CDR3 DNA reads TGTGCCAGCAGCTTTTCGGGGGGGGATTTCAATGAGCAGTTCTTC. Variable domain in full (rest from reference TRBV7-2 and TRBJ2-1): GAGVSQSPSNKVTEKGKDVELRCDPISGHTALYWYRQSLGQGLEFLIYFQGNSAPDKSGLPSDRFSAERTGGSVSTLTIQRTQQEDSAVYLCASSFSGGDFNEQFFGPGTRLTVL.

J is TRBJ2-1 and V is TRBV10-2, with 7 bases that match TRBD1. This CDR3 contains 15 residues. The ends lost 3 bases at V and 9 bases at J; junction bases unmatched: 11. The germline V gene has CDR1 WSHSY and CDR2 SAAADI. Here the CDR3 DNA reads TGCGCCAGCAGTGACGAGGGGGCCGCCTGGGGTGAGCAGTTCTTC. Translated, it gives CASSDEGAAWGEQFF.

This clone was observed a few times. This sequence joins TRBV19 and TRBJ1-3; D might be TRBD1 (5 bases). CDR3 length: 14 residues. CDR1 is LNHDA and CDR2 is SQIVND in the germline V gene (reference sequence). The ends were cut back, 5 bases at V and 0 bases at J, with 8 bases in the middle. CDR3: CASSRGSSGNTIYF. The CDR3 DNA reads TGTGCCAGTAGTCGGGGGAGCTCTGGAAACACCATATATTTT.

This chain joins TRBV5-1 and TRBJ1-1; no firm D call. This CDR3 region has 12 residues. The V gene lost 0 bases and the J gene lost 6 bases, with 6 bases spanning the gap. Germline CDR1 SGHRS, CDR2 YFSETQ. CDR3 coding DNA: TGCGCCAGCAGCTTGGCGGGGTCTGAAGCTTTCTTT. Translating it yields CASSLAGSEAFF.

V usage is TRBV5-6 and J usage is TRBJ2-1; the D gene is possibly TRBD1 (5 bases). This CDR3 spans 16 amino acids. V lost 4 bases and J 5 bases, leaving 19 bases between the germline ends. Germline V CDR1 and CDR2: SGHDT, YYEEEE. The CDR3: CASSPLLGTGNNEQFF. The CDR3 bases are TGTGCCAGCAGCCCCCTATTGGGAACAGGCAACAATGAGCAGTTCTTC.

V is TRBV4-1 and J is TRBJ2-2, with D possibly TRBD2 on 6 matching bases. The CDR3 has 16 residues. The V end lost 4 bases, the J end lost 4 bases, and 16 bases lay between the germline ends. The germline V gene encodes CDR1 MGHRA and CDR2 YSYEKL. The CDR3 DNA sequence: TGCGCCAGCAGCCGAGATGGGCGGGGATCCACCGGGGAGCTGTTTTTT. This encodes CASSRDGRGSTGELFF.

The table lists this clone with a few counts. The CDR3 nucleotides read TGTGCCAGCAGCTTGGTGGGGGGAGGAGACTATGGCTACACCTTC. Its protein product is CASSLVGGGDYGYTF. This rearrangement joins TRBV5-8 to TRBJ1-2, with D possibly TRBD1 on 5 matching bases. CDR1 and CDR2 (germline): SGHTS, YDEGEE. There are 15 residues in the CDR3. V was pared by 0 bases and J by 3 bases, with 12 bases between. The full variable domain, completed using reference TRBV5-8 and TRBJ1-2, is EAGVTQSPTHLIKTRGQQATLRCSPISGHTSVYWYQQALGLGLQFLLWYDEGEERNRGNFPPRFSGRQFPNYSSELNVNALELEDSALYLCASSLVGGGDYGYTFGSGTRLTVV.

The V and J genes are TRBV5-1 and TRBJ1-2, with 9 bases matching TRBD1. V was pared by 3 bases and J by 1 base, with 16 bases of the junction left unmatched. The CDR3 is 19 amino acids. The V gene's germline CDR1 is SGHRS and CDR2 YFSETQ. CDR3 loop: CASSSEPKTGGSRNYGYTF. In DNA form, the CDR3 reads TGCGCCAGCAGCTCCGAACCAAAGACAGGGGGTAGTCGTAACTATGGCTACACCTTC.

This clone was detected a few times. The rearrangement links TRBV5-6 to TRBJ2-7; D is uncertain. The germline V gene encodes CDR1 SGHDT and CDR2 YYEEEE. CDR3 length: 14 amino acids. V shed 1 base and J shed 0 bases, with 8 bases lying between them. CDR3: CASSLPGRSYEQYF. In nucleotides, the CDR3 is TGTGCCAGCAGCTTGCCGGGTCGCTCCTACGAGCAGTACTTC.

The chain joins TRBV6-5 to TRBJ2-1; 9 bases map to TRBD2. The trim removed 2 bases at V and 3 bases at J, leaving 2 bases unmatched. CDR3 length: 15 amino acids. From germline, CDR1 is MNHEY and CDR2 SVGAGI. Here the CDR3 DNA reads TGTGCCAGCAGTTACACGCGGGGGGGCTACAATGAGCAGTTCTTC. Its protein product is CASSYTRGGYNEQFF.

The table lists this clone with a count of one. Other nucleotide sequences in the sample specify the same CDR3. The CDR3 DNA reads TGTGCCAGCAGCTTAGATGCAGGGGGCAATCAGCCCCAGCATTTT. It translates to CASSLDAGGNQPQHF. The chain joins TRBV7-2 to TRBJ1-5, with a possible D match to TRBD1 (6 bases). Per the germline V gene, CDR1 is SGHTA and CDR2 is FQGNSA. Trimming stripped 1 base from V and 2 bases from J, with 9 bases between. The CDR3 consists of 15 residues.

The sample holds a few counts of this clone. The chain uses TRBV5-4 and TRBJ1-1; possibly TRBD1 for D (6 bases). CDR1 is SGHNT, CDR2 YYREEE, per germline (reference sequence). This CDR3 is built from 15 residues. Trimming pared 2 bases from V and 4 bases from J, leaving 15 bases between. CDR3 nucleotides: TGTGCCAGCAGCTTTTCGTGGGGGCGTGGCACTGAAGCTTTCTTT. It is translated as CASSFSWGRGTEAFF. The complete variable domain, with remaining parts taken from reference TRBV5-4 and TRBJ1-1, reads ETGVTQSPTHLIKTRGQQVTLRCSSQSGHNTVSWYQQALGQGPQFIFQYYREEENGRGNFPPRFSGLQFPNYSSELNVNALELDDSALYLCASSFSWGRGTEAFFGQGTRLTVV.

The chain is built from TRBV11-1 and TRBJ2-5; the D gene could be TRBD1 or TRBD2 (5 bases each). The DNA end lines up better with TRBJ2-7; the J call may be wrong. CDR3 length: 14 residues. CDR1 is SGHAT, CDR2 FQDESV, per germline (reference sequence). The CDR3 sequence is CASGTGGDSYEQYF. The CDR3 DNA reads TGTGCCTCGGGGACCGGTGGGGACTCCTACGAGCAGTACTTC.

This sequence joins TRBV19 and TRBJ1-2, with 10 nucleotides matching TRBD1. The CDR3 consists of 18 residues. Trimming cost V 3 bases and J 3 bases; bases outside gene matches: 13. Per the germline V gene, CDR1 is LNHDA and CDR2 is SQIVND (reference sequence). CDR3 sequence: CASSIRWGQGNRYYGYTF. The DNA for the CDR3 is TGTGCCAGTAGTATTCGGTGGGGACAGGGGAATCGTTACTATGGCTACACCTTC.

This clone was seen a few times. This sequence joins TRBV4-1 and TRBJ2-7; tentatively, D is TRBD1 (6 bases). Per the germline V gene, CDR1 is MGHRA and CDR2 is YSYEKL. This CDR3 comprises 15 residues. V shed 3 bases and J shed 3 bases, with 15 bases lying between them. The CDR3 protein is CASSQGMGQFYEQYF. The CDR3, as DNA: TGCGCCAGCAGCCAGGGAATGGGACAATTCTACGAGCAGTACTTC.

V gene TRBV27 combines with J gene TRBJ2-6; D not certain. This CDR3 is built from 16 residues. The V end was cut by 2 bases, the J end by 4 bases, with 12 bases between. CDR1 and CDR2 from the germline V gene are MNHEY and SMNVEV (reference sequence). For the CDR3, the DNA is TGTGCCAGCAGTTTAGCCCCAGGTGACGGGGCCAACGTCCTGACTTTC. Its protein is CASSLAPGDGANVLTF.

The chain joins TRBV25-1 to TRBJ1-3, with D uncertain. Germline V gene data show CDR1 as MGHDK and CDR2 as SYGVNS. The germline V and J ends were trimmed by 6 bases and 0 bases, with 6 bases remaining between them. The CDR3 has 13 residues. CDR3 bases: TGTGCCAGCAGACTGAGCTCTGGAAACACCATATATTTT. This codes for CASRLSSGNTIYF.

The CDR3 is CASSTSVSGNTIYF. Here the CDR3 DNA reads TGTGCCAGTAGTACCAGCGTGTCTGGAAACACCATATATTTT. The gene calls are TRBV19 and TRBJ1-3; D gene unclear. The germline V and J ends were trimmed by 4 bases and 1 base, with 8 bases remaining between them. Germline V CDR1 and CDR2: LNHDA, SQIVND (reference sequence). The CDR3 has 14 residues.

The CDR3 loop is CATAGQGKDEQYF. CDR3 bases: TGTGCCACCGCGGGACAGGGGAAGGACGAGCAGTACTTC. V and J are TRBV28 and TRBJ2-7, with 10 bases identical to TRBD1. J was trimmed by 5 bases and V by 10 bases; bases with no gene match: 8. There are 13 residues in the CDR3. The germline V gene has CDR1 MDHEN and CDR2 SYDVKM. Filled out from reference TRBV28 and TRBJ2-7, the complete variable domain reads DVKVTQSSRYLVKRTGEKVFLECVQDMDHENMFWYRQDPGLGLRLIYFSYDVKMKEKGDIPEGYSVSREKKERFSLILESASTNQTSMYLCATAGQGKDEQYFGPGTRLTVT.

The chain employs TRBV6-1 and TRBJ1-2; TRBD1 matches at 7 bases. Germline CDR1 and CDR2: MNHNS and SASEGT. The CDR3 runs 15 residues. V lost 5 bases and J lost 4; bases outside the gene matches: 10. The CDR3 DNA reads TGTGCCAGCAGTCCCCCAGGGGGACCGAGCTATGGCTACACCTTC. Residues: CASSPPGGPSYGYTF.

The chain joins TRBV19 to TRBJ2-4; perhaps TRBD1 as D (7 bases). The CDR3 runs 17 residues. Trimming cost V 3 bases and J 0 bases, with 15 bases left between them. Germline V gene data show CDR1 as LNHDA and CDR2 as SQIVND (reference sequence). The chain's CDR3 is CASSMRRGTVAKNIQYF. The CDR3, as DNA: TGTGCCAGTAGTATGCGTCGGGGGACAGTAGCCAAAAACATTCAGTACTTC.

This chain joins TRBV29-1 and TRBJ2-5, with TRBD2 matching over 11 bases. With 7 bases clipped from V and 4 bases from J, the junction kept 8 bases outside the gene matches. Germline lookup yields CDR1 SQVTM and CDR2 ANQGSEA. CDR3 length: 14 residues. CDR3 coding DNA: TGCAGCGCGGATAGCGGGGGGGCCCGAGAGACCCAGTACTTC. Translated: CSADSGGARETQYF.

J is TRBJ1-1 and V is TRBV5-3, with 7 nucleotides matching TRBD1. TRBV5-3 is recorded as an ORF, its role being uncertain. V was pared by 4 bases and J by 8 bases, with 8 bases of the junction left unmatched. The CDR3 consists of 13 residues. The DNA of the CDR3 is TGTGCCAGAAGCGCCTTCAGGGGGAACGAAGCTTTCTTT. It translates to CARSAFRGNEAFF.

This sequence joins TRBV29-1 and TRBJ2-3; TRBD2 aligns across 13 bases. CDR1 and CDR2 (germline): SQVTM, ANQGSEA. The CDR3 contains 15 residues. V dropped 3 bases and J dropped 4; count of bases not matched to a gene: 4. CDR3 bases: TGCAGCGTTGAGGGCGGGACTAGCGGGGCAGATACGCAGTATTTT. It yields the protein CSVEGGTSGADTQYF.